These 23 T cell receptor beta chains were all obtained from the same sample, sequenced in a study of CD8 T cells in Susac syndrome. Random hexamers primed reverse transcription of about 0.45 to 1 ug RNA. TCRdb reprocessed the immunoSEQ multiplex PCR reads via MiXCR and lists one record per CDR3 protein. Of about 160,000 distinct CDR3 sequences in the sample, about 94% were seen once. Material: CD4+ T cells from PBMCs. The receptors here all came from a human donor in good health.

This chain joins TRBV7-9 and TRBJ1-2; D unclear. The CDR3 has 15 residues. Trimming stripped 0 bases from V and 0 bases from J, with 8 bases between. CDR1 and CDR2 (germline): SEHNR, FQNEAQ (reference sequence). The CDR3 nucleotides read TGTGCCAGCAGCTTAGCGATGCAGCCTAACTATGGCTACACCTTC. This encodes CASSLAMQPNYGYTF. The full variable domain, completed using reference TRBV7-9 and TRBJ1-2, is DTGVSQNPRHKITKRGQNVTFRCDPISEHNRLYWYRQTLGQGPEFLTYFQNEAQLEKSRLLSDRFSAERPKGSFSTLEIQRTEQGDSAMYLCASSLAMQPNYGYTFGSGTRLTVV.

This clonotype was picked up one time. This chain uses TRBV7-8 with TRBJ1-5; D might be TRBD1 (5 bases). Germline-derived CDR1 and CDR2 are SGHVS and FQNEAQ. The ends were cut back, 2 bases at V and 2 bases at J, with 19 bases in the middle. The CDR3 extends over 18 amino acids. In DNA form, the CDR3 reads TGTGCCAGCAGCTTACGGGACCGCAACCAAGGGGGCAATCAGCCCCAGCATTTT. Amino acid sequence: CASSLRDRNQGGNQPQHF.

The chain has TRBV12-3 or TRBV12-4 and TRBJ1-5, with 8 bases lining up with TRBD1. CDR3 length: 21 residues. V shed 6 bases, J shed 1 base, and the junction held 23 bases outside the gene matches. The CDR3 region is CASRKGTRGLFGPHSNQPQHF. The CDR3 bases are TGTGCCAGCAGAAAGGGGACCAGGGGGCTGTTCGGGCCCCACAGCAATCAGCCCCAGCATTTT.

This chain joins TRBV15 and TRBJ1-1; D is perhaps TRBD1 (5 bases). V gave up 0 bases and J gave up 0 bases, with 5 bases separating them. Germline V gene sequence: CDR1 LNHNV, CDR2 YYDKDF (reference sequence). The CDR3 has 14 amino acids. The chain's CDR3 is CATSRDRVNTEAFF. The CDR3 DNA reads TGTGCCACCAGCAGAGACAGGGTGAACACTGAAGCTTTCTTT. Together with reference TRBV15 and TRBJ1-1, the CDR3 gives the full variable domain: DAMVIQNPRYQVTQFGKPVTLSCSQTLNHNVMYWYQQKSSQAPKLLFHYYDKDFNNEADTPDNFQSRRPNTSFCFLDIRSPGLGDTAMYLCATSRDRVNTEAFFGQGTRLTVV.

The chain couples TRBV10-3 to TRBJ1-1, with D perhaps TRBD1 (6 bases). This CDR3 spans 14 amino acids. Germline V lookup: CDR1 ENHRY, CDR2 SYGVKD. Trimming stripped 7 bases from V and 4 bases from J, with 16 bases between. The CDR3 reads CAINLQGGGTEAFF. As DNA, the CDR3 is TGTGCCATCAATCTACAGGGAGGGGGCACTGAAGCTTTCTTT.

The chain is built from TRBV5-1 and TRBJ1-1, with a weak D call TRBD1 (5 bases). Germline assignment: CDR1 SGHRS and CDR2 YFSETQ. The CDR3 consists of 15 residues. The germline V and J ends were trimmed by 4 bases and 5 bases, with 18 bases remaining between them. CDR3 amino acids: CASSRVGGDRTEAFF. As DNA, the CDR3 is TGCGCCAGCAGCCGTGTTGGGGGGGACCGTACTGAAGCTTTCTTT.

The chain carries TRBV6-5 and TRBJ2-7; 10 nucleotides align to TRBD1. Germline CDR1 MNHEY, CDR2 SVGAGI. The CDR3 covers 16 residues. Losses at the gene ends were 0 bases for V and 4 bases for J; bases not matched to a gene: 6. CDR3 sequence reads: CASSYSEDRGQYEQYF. The CDR3 bases are TGTGCCAGCAGTTACTCGGAAGACAGGGGGCAATACGAGCAGTACTTC.

The CDR3 nucleotides read TGTGCCAGCAGTTACAGGGGCGGCTATGGCTACACCTTC. The encoded protein is CASSYRGGYGYTF. V is TRBV6-5 and J is TRBJ1-2; a possible D gene is TRBD1 (5 bases). Deletions cut 2 bases from V and 4 bases from J, with 8 bases between. CDR1 MNHEY and CDR2 SVGAGI come from the germline V gene. The CDR3 covers 13 residues.

The table lists this clonotype with a count of one. The gene calls are TRBV5-1 and TRBJ2-5; 9 bases agree with TRBD1. This CDR3 contains 15 residues. J lost 5 bases, V lost 3 bases, and 8 bases had no gene match. Germline assignment: CDR1 SGHRS and CDR2 YFSETQ. CDR3 nucleotide sequence: TGCGCCAGCAGCTCTAATACAGGGGGCGCGGAGACCCAGTACTTC. Protein product: CASSSNTGGAETQYF.

Remarks on this clonotype: One junction end does not reproduce the germline sequence, and a read error may be involved. The gene calls are TRBV5-4 and TRBJ2-1; tentatively, D is TRBD2 (6 bases). CDR3 size: 15 residues. The germline CDR1 and CDR2 sequences are SGHNT and YYREEE (reference sequence). CDR3 nucleotide sequence: TGTGCCAGCAGTAAGAAACGGGACTCCCACAATGAGCAGTTCTTC. It yields the protein CASSKKRDSHNEQFF.

The genes are TRBV9 and TRBJ2-3; 12 bases map to TRBD2. V shed 4 bases and J 4 bases; nucleotides not matched to a gene: 4. Looked up from germline, CDR1 is SGDLS and CDR2 is YYNGEE. The CDR3 has 15 amino acids. The CDR3 region is CASSLAGGPADTQYF. CDR3 bases: TGTGCCAGCAGCCTAGCGGGGGGGCCCGCAGATACGCAGTATTTT. The entire variable domain, with the rest obtained from reference TRBV9 and TRBJ2-3, is as follows: DSGVTQTPKHLITATGQRVTLRCSPRSGDLSVYWYQQSLDQGLQFLIQYYNGEERAKGNILERFSAQQFPDLHSELNLSSLELGDSALYFCASSLAGGPADTQYFGPGTRLTVL.

The gene calls are TRBV30 and TRBJ1-6; D ambiguous. The CDR3 consists of 12 residues. Germline values: CDR1 GTSNPN, CDR2 SVGIG (reference sequence). The ends were cut back, 0 bases at V and 8 bases at J, with 5 bases in the middle. The CDR3 loop is CAWSVAYSPLHF. For the CDR3, the DNA is TGTGCCTGGAGTGTAGCCTATTCACCCCTCCACTTT. Supplemented by reference TRBV30 and TRBJ1-6, the full variable domain reads SQTIHQWPATLVQPVGSPLSLECTVEGTSNPNLYWYRQAAGRGLQLLFYSVGIGQISSEVPQNLSASRPQDRQFILSSKKLLLSDSGFYLCAWSVAYSPLHFGNGTRLTVT.

The chain carries TRBV6-5 and TRBJ1-2, with 9 bases aligning to TRBD1. CDR1 and CDR2 (germline): MNHEY, SVGAGI. The CDR3 totals 14 residues. Trimming took 4 bases from V and 6 from J; bases not matched to a gene: 6. Written as DNA, the CDR3 is TGTGCCAGCAGTTCCGGACAGGGGTTGGATGGCTACACCTTC. Encoded protein: CASSSGQGLDGYTF.

The chain combines TRBV10-3 with TRBJ2-5; 15 bases fit TRBD2. After removal of 4 bases from V and 4 bases from J, the junction contained 4 bases not matched to a gene. Germline V gene lookup returns CDR1 ENHRY and CDR2 SYGVKD. The CDR3 length is 16 residues. CDR3 protein: CAISAGTSGGSETQYF. In DNA, the CDR3 is TGTGCCATCAGTGCGGGGACTAGCGGGGGGTCAGAGACCCAGTACTTC.

The chain carries TRBV3-1 and TRBJ1-4; 8 positions match TRBD1. Germline V lookup: CDR1 LGHDT, CDR2 YNNKEL (reference sequence). This CDR3 contains 15 residues. The V gene end was trimmed by 2 bases and the J gene end by 8 bases; junction bases not matched to a gene: 7. As DNA, the CDR3 is TGTGCCAGCAGCCAAACCCAGGGGGCTTACGAAAAACTGTTTTTT. Translating gives CASSQTQGAYEKLFF.

This clonotype came up once. The chain is built from TRBV6-5 and TRBJ1-5, with D perhaps matching TRBD1 (6 bases). CDR1 MNHEY and CDR2 SVGAGI come from the germline V gene. V was clipped by 0 bases and J by 1 base, with 10 bases between them. This CDR3 comprises 16 residues. The CDR3 nucleotides are TGTGCCAGCAGTTACTCGGGGGCAGGGAGCAATCAGCCCCAGCATTTT. Protein product: CASSYSGAGSNQPQHF.

Only a few counts were recorded for this clonotype. The J gene is TRBJ1-5, the V gene TRBV3-1; perhaps TRBD1 as D (5 bases). Germline-derived CDR1 and CDR2 are LGHDT and YNNKEL (reference sequence). This CDR3 has 15 residues. V was trimmed by 0 bases and J by 7 bases, leaving 13 bases between them. The CDR3 region is CASSQDGGLGQPQHF. CDR3 in DNA: TGTGCCAGCAGCCAAGACGGGGGACTGGGGCAGCCCCAGCATTTT.

The V and J genes are TRBV5-8 and TRBJ1-1; 7 nucleotides agree with TRBD1. Germline CDR1 is SGHTS and CDR2 is YDEGEE. The CDR3 covers 14 residues. The ends lost 7 bases at V and 0 bases at J; junction bases unmatched: 6. CDR3 in DNA: TGTGCCAGCGCAAACAGGGGTATGAACACTGAAGCTTTCTTT. Residues: CASANRGMNTEAFF.

In its sample, this clonotype was seen once. CDR3 DNA: TGCAGTGCCTCCGGGACGGAAGGGGCCGGGGAGCTGTTTTTT. As protein: CSASGTEGAGELFF. The rearrangement links TRBV20-1 to TRBJ2-2; tentatively, D is TRBD1 or TRBD2 (5 bases each). The germline gives CDR1 DFQATT, CDR2 SNEGSKA (reference sequence). V lost 6 bases, J lost 6 bases, and 17 bases lay in between. The CDR3 extends over 14 amino acids.

The CDR3 spells CASRGELREYF. CDR3 bases: TGTGCCAGCAGGGGGGAACTCAGGGAGTATTTT. The V and J genes are TRBV25-1 and TRBJ2-3; D possibly matches TRBD1 or TRBD2 (5 bases each). This CDR3 contains 11 residues. Germline CDR1 MGHDK, CDR2 SYGVNS. Between the trimmed V and J ends, which lost 6 bases and 13 bases, there was a span of 14 bases. Together with reference TRBV25-1 and TRBJ2-3, the CDR3 gives the full variable domain: EADIYQTPRYLVIGTGKKITLECSQTMGHDKMYWYQQDPGMELHLIHYSYGVNSTEKGDLSSESTVSRIRTEHFPLTLESARPSHTSQYLCASRGELREYFGPGTRLTVL.

The gene calls are TRBV9 and TRBJ2-7; the D call may be TRBD1 or TRBD2 (5 bases each). Germline-derived CDR1 and CDR2 are SGDLS and YYNGEE. This CDR3 comprises 18 residues. Trimming took 0 bases from V and 2 from J, leaving 21 bases between them. CDR3 sequence: CASSVGIGTGTVTYEQYF. The CDR3 bases are TGTGCCAGCAGCGTAGGTATCGGGACCGGGACGGTAACCTACGAGCAGTACTTC.

The chain recombines TRBV5-1 with TRBJ1-1, with unresolved D. Germline V CDR1 and CDR2: SGHRS, YFSETQ. V lost 4 bases and J 1 base, leaving 11 bases between the germline ends. This CDR3 region has 14 residues. CDR3 DNA sequence: TGCGCCAGCAGCCGCCTGACTGGGAACACTGAAGCTTTCTTT. It specifies CASSRLTGNTEAFF. Complete variable domain (other parts from reference TRBV5-1 and TRBJ1-1): KAGVTQTPRYLIKTRGQQVTLSCSPISGHRSVSWYQQTPGQGLQFLFEYFSETQRNKGNFPGRFSGRQFSNSRSEMNVSTLELGDSALYLCASSRLTGNTEAFFGQGTRLTVV.

J is TRBJ1-1 and V is TRBV4-1; 7 bases line up with TRBD1. Germline CDR1 and CDR2: MGHRA and YSYEKL. V shed 6 bases and J 1 base; nucleotides not matched to a gene: 8. The CDR3 consists of 15 residues. This CDR3 reads CASRLGQLSNTEAFF. The CDR3 bases are TGCGCCAGCAGGCTGGGACAGCTATCGAACACTGAAGCTTTCTTT.